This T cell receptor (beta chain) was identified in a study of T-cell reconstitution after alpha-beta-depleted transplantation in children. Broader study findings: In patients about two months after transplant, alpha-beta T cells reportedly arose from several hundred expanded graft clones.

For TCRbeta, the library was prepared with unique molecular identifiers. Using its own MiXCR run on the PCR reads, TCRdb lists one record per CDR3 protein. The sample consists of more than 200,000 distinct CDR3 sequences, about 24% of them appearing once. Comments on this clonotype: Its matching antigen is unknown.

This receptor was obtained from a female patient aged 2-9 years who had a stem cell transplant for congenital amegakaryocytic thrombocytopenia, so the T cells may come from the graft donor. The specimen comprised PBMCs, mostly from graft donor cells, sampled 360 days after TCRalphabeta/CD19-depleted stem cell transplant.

CDR3 amino acids: CAWSGPGTVVNTEAFF. The CDR3 nucleotides read TGTGCCTGGAGCGGGCCCGGGACAGTCGTGAACACTGAAGCTTTCTTT. This chain uses TRBV30 with TRBJ1-1; 7 bases line up with TRBD1. V dropped 3 bases and J dropped 0; count of bases not matched to a gene: 10. The CDR3 runs 16 residues. Germline CDR1 is GTSNPN and CDR2 is SVGIG (reference sequence).